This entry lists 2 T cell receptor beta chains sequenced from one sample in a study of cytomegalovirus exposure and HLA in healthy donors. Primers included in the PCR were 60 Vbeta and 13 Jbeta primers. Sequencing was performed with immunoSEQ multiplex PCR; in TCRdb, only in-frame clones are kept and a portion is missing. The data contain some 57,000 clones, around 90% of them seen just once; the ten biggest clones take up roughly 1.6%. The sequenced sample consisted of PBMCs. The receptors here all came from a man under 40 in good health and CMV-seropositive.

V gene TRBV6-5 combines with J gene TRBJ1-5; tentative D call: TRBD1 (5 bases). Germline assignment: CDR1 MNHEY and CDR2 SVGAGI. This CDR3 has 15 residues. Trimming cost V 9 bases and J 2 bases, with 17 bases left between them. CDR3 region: CASQLHPGGNQPQHF. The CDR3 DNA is TGTGCCAGTCAACTCCACCCGGGGGGCAATCAGCCCCAGCATTTT.

CDR3 amino acids: CASSLTSLNEQFF. CDR3 coding DNA: TGTGCCAGCAGCTTAACTAGCCTCAATGAGCAGTTCTTC. V and J are TRBV11-3 and TRBJ2-1, with D perhaps matching TRBD2 (6 bases). This CDR3 spans 13 amino acids. V lost 2 bases, J lost 6 bases, and 8 bases lay in between. Germline lookup yields CDR1 SGHNT and CDR2 YENEEA. Looking up the rest from reference TRBV11-3 and TRBJ2-1 gives the full variable domain: EAGVVQSPRYKIIEKKQPVAFWCNPISGHNTLYWYLQNLGQGPELLIRYENEEAVDDSQLPKDRFSAERLKGVDSTLKIQPAELGDSAVYLCASSLTSLNEQFFGPGTRLTVL.